Here is one T cell receptor (beta chain) with its context. What it binds is not known. Using its own MiXCR run on the reads, TCRdb lists one record per CDR3 protein. In the table there are a few hundred thousand distinct CDR3 sequences, 40% of which are singletons. The sample is drawn from a study of T cell repertoires in cytomegalovirus infection. Findings of the study overall: The study found HLA-C-restricted CMV-specific TCR beta clonotypes dominating the ex vivo response.

The source material was cultured PBMCs, sampled from culture after CMV antigen stimulation. The clonotype originates from a human donor in good health (CMV status not recorded). Some clones in this sample may be carry-over from other donors' samples.

This CDR3 reads CASSMTLYTEAFF. As DNA, the CDR3 is TGTGCCAGCAGCATGACTCTCTACACTGAAGCTTTCTTT. The chain links TRBV7-6 to TRBJ1-1; D unresolved. Germline V gene data show CDR1 as SGHVS and CDR2 as FNYEAQ. Between the trimmed V and J ends, which lost 5 bases and 3 bases, there was a span of 10 bases. This CDR3 spans 13 amino acids.